These 13 T cell receptor beta chains were all obtained from the same sample, sequenced in a study of identical twins. TCRdb re-analysed the 5' RACE reads in MiXCR, keeping a single row per CDR3 protein. The sample contains approximately 260,000 distinct CDR3 sequences, roughly an eighth of which appear only once. The sequencing sample was made of memory (CD45RO+) T cells sorted from blood. The receptors originated from a woman aged 18-30 years in good health.

In its sample, this clonotype was seen a few times. This rearrangement joins TRBV5-6 to TRBJ2-1, with D unclear. V dropped 4 bases and J dropped 5 bases, with 16 bases sitting between them. There are 15 residues in the CDR3. Germline V lookup: CDR1 SGHDT, CDR2 YYEEEE. For the CDR3, the DNA is TGTGCCAGCAGCCCTCTTAGGGCCCCCCACAATGAGCAGTTCTTC. It specifies CASSPLRAPHNEQFF.

This clonotype was observed a few times. The gene calls are TRBV6-2 or TRBV6-3 and TRBJ2-3; no definite D call. Per germline, CDR1 MNHEY and CDR2 SVGEGT. There are 13 residues in the CDR3. Trimming cost V 10 bases and J 1 base, with 12 bases left between them. In DNA form, the CDR3 reads TGTGCCACACAGACAAAGGGCACAGATACGCAGTATTTT. Encoded protein: CATQTKGTDTQYF.

This chain joins TRBV6-1 and TRBJ1-3; tentatively, D is TRBD1 (6 bases). This CDR3 is built from 13 residues. V was trimmed by 5 bases and J by 4 bases, leaving 9 bases between them. CDR1 is MNHNS and CDR2 is SASEGT in the germline V gene. Here the CDR3 reads CASSQDSGNTIYF. Written as DNA, the CDR3 is TGTGCCAGCAGTCAGGACAGCGGAAACACCATATATTTT.

The rearrangement uses TRBV12-3 or TRBV12-4 and TRBJ2-2, with no clear D. CDR3 length equals 13 residues. The V end lost 10 bases, the J end lost 4 bases, and 13 bases lay between the germline ends. DNA of the CDR3: TGTGCCATCTCCAACCGGGTCACCGGGGAGCTGTTTTTT. Protein product: CAISNRVTGELFF.

In this sample, this clonotype turned up a few times. The rearrangement joins TRBV12-3 or TRBV12-4 to TRBJ1-2; D unresolved. The CDR3 covers 14 residues. Trimming shortened V by 5 bases and J by 7 bases, and 17 bases separated the two germline ends. The CDR3 DNA follows: TGTGCCAGCAGTCAGCTTTATTCGCCCGCTGGCTACACCTTC. Residues: CASSQLYSPAGYTF.

This clonotype has more than one count but fewer than ten. V gene TRBV10-1 combines with J gene TRBJ2-1; 11 nucleotides agree with TRBD2. The germline V gene encodes CDR1 WNHNN and CDR2 SYGVQD (reference sequence). The trim removed 5 bases at V and 3 bases at J, leaving 3 bases unmatched. The CDR3 sequence is 15 residues long. CDR3 nucleotide sequence: TGCGCCAGCAGTAAGGGACTAGCGGACTACAATGAGCAGTTCTTC. It codes for CASSKGLADYNEQFF.

This clonotype was seen ten or more times. The chain recombines TRBV7-8 with TRBJ2-1; D not resolved. There are 12 residues in the CDR3. CDR1 is SGHVS, CDR2 FQNEAQ, per germline. V lost 1 base, J lost 8 bases, and 6 bases lay in between. The CDR3 here is CASSLGEHEQFF. The CDR3 DNA is TGTGCCAGCAGCTTAGGTGAGCATGAGCAGTTCTTC.

This chain joins TRBV20-1 and TRBJ1-2, with 9 bases matching TRBD1. This CDR3 spans 12 amino acids. The germline V gene has CDR1 DFQATT and CDR2 SNEGSKA (reference sequence). J was trimmed by 8 bases and V by 2 bases; bases with no gene match: 3. CDR3 in DNA: TGCAGTGCTAGAAACAGGGGGCAGGGCTACACCTTC. It specifies CSARNRGQGYTF.

The chain links TRBV5-1 to TRBJ2-7, with D hard to call. The V gene's germline CDR1 is SGHRS and CDR2 YFSETQ. Trimming removed 3 bases at V and 4 bases at J, with 11 bases between. This CDR3 is 13 amino acids long. This CDR3 reads CASSWTASYEQYF. The CDR3 region has the DNA TGCGCCAGCAGCTGGACCGCCTCGTACGAGCAGTACTTC.

The genes are TRBV27 and TRBJ2-3; 8 nucleotides agree with TRBD2. The CDR3 spans 12 residues. V shed 11 bases, J shed 6 bases, and the junction held 7 bases outside the gene matches. Germline CDR1 MNHEY, CDR2 SMNVEV (reference sequence). DNA for the CDR3: TGTGCCTCAAAAGCGGGGGCGGATACGCAGTATTTT. Protein sequence: CASKAGADTQYF.

The gene calls are TRBV18 and TRBJ1-1; D gene uncertain. Germline loops: CDR1 KGHSH, CDR2 LQKENI. This CDR3 has 13 residues. The V gene lost 2 bases and the J gene lost 5 bases, with 9 bases spanning the gap. The CDR3, as DNA: TGTGCCAGCTCACCAAACCGTGTAACTGAAGCTTTCTTT. It codes for CASSPNRVTEAFF. The entire variable domain, with the rest obtained from reference TRBV18 and TRBJ1-1, is as follows: NAGVMQNPRHLVRRRGQEARLRCSPMKGHSHVYWYRQLPEEGLKFMVYLQKENIIDESGMPKERFSAEFPKEGPSILRIQQVVRGDSAAYFCASSPNRVTEAFFGQGTRLTVV.

This clonotype was seen repeatedly, ten times or more. This rearrangement joins TRBV10-3 to TRBJ1-6; TRBD1 is a possible D gene (5 bases). The CDR3 length is 13 residues. V gave up 10 bases and J gave up 3 bases, with 10 bases separating them. The germline CDR1 and CDR2 sequences are ENHRY and SYGVKD. The CDR3: CASRDDYNSPLHF. The DNA for the CDR3 is TGTGCCAGCCGGGACGACTATAATTCACCCCTCCACTTT.

A few counts support this clonotype. The CDR3 here is CASSVAGNVNEQYF. The CDR3 DNA sequence: TGTGCCAGCAGCGTAGCGGGAAATGTGAACGAGCAGTACTTC. The chain couples TRBV9 to TRBJ2-7, with D perhaps matching TRBD2 (5 bases). There are 14 residues in the CDR3. Germline V gives CDR1 SGDLS, CDR2 YYNGEE. Trimming stripped 0 bases from V and 5 bases from J, with 12 bases between.